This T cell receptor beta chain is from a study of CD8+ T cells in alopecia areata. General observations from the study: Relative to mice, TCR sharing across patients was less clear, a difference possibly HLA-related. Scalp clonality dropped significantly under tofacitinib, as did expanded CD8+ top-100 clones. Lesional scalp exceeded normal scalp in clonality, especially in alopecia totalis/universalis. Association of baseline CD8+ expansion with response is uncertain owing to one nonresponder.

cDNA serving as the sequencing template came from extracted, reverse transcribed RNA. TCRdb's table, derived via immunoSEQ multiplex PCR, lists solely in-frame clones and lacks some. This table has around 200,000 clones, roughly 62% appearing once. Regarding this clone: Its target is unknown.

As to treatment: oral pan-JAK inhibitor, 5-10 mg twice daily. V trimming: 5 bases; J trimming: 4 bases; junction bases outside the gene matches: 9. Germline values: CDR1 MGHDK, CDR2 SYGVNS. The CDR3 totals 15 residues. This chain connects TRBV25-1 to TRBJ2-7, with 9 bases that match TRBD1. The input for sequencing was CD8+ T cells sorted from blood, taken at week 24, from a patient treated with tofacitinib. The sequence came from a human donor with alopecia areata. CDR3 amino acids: CASSPRGQGPYEQYF. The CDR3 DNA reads TGTGCCAGCAGTCCCCGGGGACAGGGACCTTACGAGCAGTACTTC.